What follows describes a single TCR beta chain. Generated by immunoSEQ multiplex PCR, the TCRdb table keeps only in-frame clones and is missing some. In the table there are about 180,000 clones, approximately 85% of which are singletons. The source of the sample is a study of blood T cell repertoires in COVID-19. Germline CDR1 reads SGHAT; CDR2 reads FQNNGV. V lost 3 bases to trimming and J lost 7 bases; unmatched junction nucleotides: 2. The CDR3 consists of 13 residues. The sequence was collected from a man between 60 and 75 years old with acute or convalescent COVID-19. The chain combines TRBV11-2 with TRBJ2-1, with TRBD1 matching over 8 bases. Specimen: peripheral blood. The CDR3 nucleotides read TGTGCCAGCAGCTTCAGGGGGCAAAATGAGCAGTTCTTC. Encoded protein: CASSFRGQNEQFF.